This T cell receptor beta chain was retrieved from a study of blood T cell repertoires in COVID-19. Profiled with immunoSEQ multiplex PCR; TCRdb holds only in-frame clones, not every one. The table records tens of thousands of clones, around nine tenths of them present only once. This CDR3 is built from 17 residues. J lost 4 bases, V lost 4 bases, and 7 bases had no gene match. CDR1 is MNHNS, CDR2 SASEGT, per germline. V gene TRBV6-1 combines with J gene TRBJ2-1; TRBD2 agrees at 13 bases. The source material was peripheral blood. The clonotype was recovered from a human donor with active COVID-19. The donor label of this sample is uncertain. CDR3 nucleotide sequence: TGTGCCAGCAGTGCCCGGACTAGCGGGAGTTGGTACAATGAGCAGTTCTTC. Its protein product is CASSARTSGSWYNEQFF.